One sample yielded the 26 T cell receptor beta chains listed below, sequenced in a study of blood T cells in healthy people across ages (dated by TCRdb to 2015 to 2017). Library preparation used 5' RACE. The data were produced on an Illumina HiSeq 2500. A second PCR of about 7 to 12 cycles was run with a J-beta primer mix and a sample-barcoded 5' primer. TCRdb redid the processing of the public reads, applying fastp at Q25 and MiXCR, and retained in-frame beta chains. Identical CDR3 protein sequences are pooled into one entry, listed with their most common genes and DNA. Present in this sample are some 640,000 distinct CDR3 sequences, 49% of which were seen just once. Roughly 34% of the sample comes from the top ten. Sequenced sample: blood. These receptors were collected from a woman aged 55 to 70 in good health.

The V call is TRBV6-6, the J call TRBJ2-7; TRBD1 matches 7 bases. CDR3 length: 14 amino acids. Germline trimming cut 5 bases from V and 3 bases from J; bases unmatched to any gene: 7. The germline gives CDR1 MNHNY, CDR2 SVGAGI (reference sequence). The chain's CDR3 is CASSPGQFLYEQYF. The CDR3, as DNA: TGTGCCAGCAGTCCGGGACAGTTTCTCTACGAGCAGTACTTC.

This chain connects TRBV28 to TRBJ1-1; D is ambiguous. This CDR3 spans 13 amino acids. Germline V lookup: CDR1 MDHEN, CDR2 SYDVKM. The V and J ends lost 2 bases and 6 bases respectively, with 10 bases between them. The CDR3 DNA reads TGTGCCAGCAGTTTAGGGCAGCACGCTGAAGCTTTCTTT. This gives the protein CASSLGQHAEAFF.

A remark on this clonotype: One junction end does not reproduce the germline sequence, and a read error may be involved. V and J are TRBV7-2 and TRBJ1-5; perhaps TRBD1 as D (5 bases). Germline V gene sequence: CDR1 SGHTA, CDR2 FQGNSA. The CDR3 spans 18 residues. CDR3 coding DNA: TGTGCCGGCAGCTTACGGGTTTGGGGGACCTATAGCAATCAGCCCCAGCATTTT. Translated, it gives CAGSLRVWGTYSNQPQHF.

This clonotype has at least ten counts. The rearrangement uses TRBV4-3 and TRBJ1-6; TRBD1 aligns across 7 bases. V lost 3 bases to trimming and J lost 10 bases; unmatched junction nucleotides: 9. Germline V gene lookup returns CDR1 LGHNA and CDR2 YSLEER. The CDR3 is made up of 15 amino acids. The DNA for the CDR3 is TGCGCCAGCAGCCAGGATTCGGGACAGAGATCACCCCTCCACTTT. Its protein product is CASSQDSGQRSPLHF.

This clonotype was recorded once. Possible read error: a much larger clone is one base away. The J gene is TRBJ1-6, the V gene TRBV7-3; D call uncertain. CDR3 size: 14 residues. Germline-derived CDR1 and CDR2 are SGHTA and FQGTGA. V shed 5 bases and J shed 7 bases, with 12 bases lying between them. In nucleotides, the CDR3 is TGTGCCAGCAGCGTATTGGGGTGGAATTCACCCCTCCACTTT. Its translation: CASSVLGWNSPLHF.

This clonotype showed up just a few times. This chain connects TRBV7-3 to TRBJ2-1, with D possibly TRBD1 on 7 matching bases. Trimming shortened V by 4 bases and J by 4 bases, and 23 bases separated the two germline ends. Germline V gene data show CDR1 as SGHTA and CDR2 as FQGTGA. The CDR3 spans 18 residues. CDR3 sequence: CASSSLEGALRGYNEQFF. The DNA for the CDR3 is TGTGCCAGCAGCTCCCTGGAGGGGGCCTTAAGGGGTTACAATGAGCAGTTCTTC.

Details on this clonotype: Possible read error: a much larger clone is one base away. DNA for the CDR3: TGCAGCGGCGTAGAACCGCAATATGGCTACACCTTC. Translation gives CSGVEPQYGYTF. The rearrangement links TRBV29-1 to TRBJ1-2; unclear D gene. The V gene lost 7 bases and the J gene lost 5 bases, with 14 bases spanning the gap. The V gene's germline CDR1 is SQVTM and CDR2 ANQGSEA. This CDR3 has 12 residues.

In DNA form, the CDR3 reads TGCAGTGTGGGTTATTGGGGTGAAGCTTTCTTT. Amino acid sequence: CSVGYWGEAFF. The chain combines TRBV20-1 with TRBJ1-1; D is uncertain. The CDR3 runs 11 residues. The germline V and J ends were trimmed by 7 bases and 7 bases, with 13 bases remaining between them. CDR1 and CDR2 from the germline V gene are DFQATT and SNEGSKA (reference sequence).

This chain uses TRBV7-6 with TRBJ2-7, with D maybe TRBD2 (5 bases). The germline V gene has CDR1 SGHVS and CDR2 FNYEAQ. V lost 1 base, J lost 3 bases, and 13 bases lay in between. There are 15 residues in the CDR3. Written as DNA, the CDR3 is TGTGCCAGCAGCTTAGGGGGAGAAAACGGCTACGAGCAGTACTTC. It codes for CASSLGGENGYEQYF.

This chain links TRBV5-1 with TRBJ1-1, with D tentatively TRBD1 (6 bases). Trimming removed 2 bases from V and 8 bases from J, with 10 bases in between. The germline CDR1 and CDR2 sequences are SGHRS and YFSETQ. This CDR3 contains 12 residues. CDR3 bases: TGCGCCAGCAGCTTTTGGGGACAAGAAGCTTTCTTT. Its protein is CASSFWGQEAFF.

This clonotype was seen repeatedly, ten times or more. The CDR3 DNA is TGTGCCAGCAGCTTAGTTGGCGGAGGGTATGAGCAGTTCTTC. Translating gives CASSLVGGGYEQFF. The gene calls are TRBV7-9 and TRBJ2-1; weak D call: TRBD2 (6 bases). Germline CDR1 SEHNR, CDR2 FQNEAQ (reference sequence). Trimming pared 1 base from V and 8 bases from J, leaving 12 bases between. This CDR3 has 14 residues.

This clonotype appeared many times. J is TRBJ2-6 and V is TRBV4-3, with D possibly being TRBD2 (7 bases). This CDR3 has 17 residues. Germline loops: CDR1 LGHNA, CDR2 YSLEER. V lost 0 bases and J 4 bases, leaving 13 bases between the germline ends. Here the CDR3 reads CASSQDPRGAGANVLTF. The CDR3 DNA sequence: TGCGCCAGCAGCCAAGATCCCCGGGGGGCCGGGGCCAACGTCCTGACTTTC.

The chain employs TRBV2 and TRBJ2-1; D possibly corresponds to TRBD1 (7 bases). Looked up from germline, CDR1 is SNHLY and CDR2 is FYNNEI. The CDR3 has 14 residues. Trimming took 3 bases from V and 8 from J, leaving 14 bases between them. CDR3 in amino acids: CASSDLVRGDEQFF. For the CDR3, the DNA is TGTGCCAGCAGTGACCTGGTCAGGGGGGATGAGCAGTTCTTC.

The J gene is TRBJ2-7, the V gene TRBV10-3, with a possible D match to TRBD2 (5 bases). There are 14 residues in the CDR3. Germline V CDR1 and CDR2: ENHRY, SYGVKD. V lost 4 bases and J lost 1, with 11 bases in between. The CDR3 is CAISASEASYEQYF. DNA of the CDR3: TGTGCCATCAGTGCTTCGGAGGCTTCCTACGAGCAGTACTTC.

With regard to this clonotype: A much larger clone differs by one base, so this may be a read error. The chain recombines TRBV20-1 with TRBJ2-7; 8 bases fit TRBD1. This CDR3 comprises 14 residues. Trimming removed 0 bases from V and 5 bases from J; junction bases left unmatched: 6. CDR1 is DFQATT and CDR2 is SNEGSKA in the germline V gene (reference sequence). CDR3 residues: CSAREGGQVDEQYF. CDR3 nucleotides: TGCAGTGCTAGAGAGGGGGGACAGGTAGACGAGCAGTACTTC.

J is TRBJ2-7 and V is TRBV9; D perhaps matches TRBD2 (5 bases). The J call may be faulty, since TRBJ2-5 better matches the DNA end. The length of the CDR3 is 15 residues. CDR1 and CDR2 (germline): SGDLS, YYNGEE. DNA for the CDR3: TGTGCCAGCAGCGTAAATCCTAGCTCGGTGGAGACCCAGTACTTC. It encodes CASSVNPSSVETQYF.

CDR3 region: CSVSRTGAIQYF. The CDR3 DNA reads as TGCAGCGTTTCGAGGACAGGGGCCATTCAGTACTTC. The genes are TRBV29-1 and TRBJ2-4; TRBD1 matches 9 bases. Germline V gene sequence: CDR1 SQVTM, CDR2 ANQGSEA. J was trimmed by 9 bases and V by 5 bases; bases with no gene match: 5. The CDR3 length is 12 residues.

This rearrangement joins TRBV7-9 to TRBJ2-7; TRBD2 might be the D (6 bases). Germline V gene lookup returns CDR1 SEHNR and CDR2 FQNEAQ (reference sequence). Trimming removed 3 bases from V and 1 base from J, with 22 bases in between. The CDR3 contains 18 residues. The CDR3 region is CASSFSMGPGGPSYEQYF. DNA of the CDR3: TGTGCCAGCAGCTTTTCAATGGGCCCCGGAGGGCCTTCCTACGAGCAGTACTTC.

This chain uses TRBV18 with TRBJ2-3; D gene unclear. V lost 0 bases, J lost 2 bases, and 6 bases lay in between. CDR3 length equals 14 residues. Germline V lookup: CDR1 KGHSH, CDR2 LQKENI. This CDR3 reads CASSPPVDTDTQYF. Written as DNA, the CDR3 is TGTGCCAGCTCACCACCGGTAGACACAGATACGCAGTATTTT.

The V and J genes are TRBV20-1 and TRBJ2-1; D possibly matches TRBD1 or TRBD2 (6 bases each). The DNA end favors TRBJ2-7, so the J call may be wrong. The length of the CDR3 is 15 residues. Germline V CDR1 and CDR2: DFQATT, SNEGSKA (reference sequence). The CDR3 DNA sequence: TGCAGTGCTAGGGAGAGGGGGGCTCCCCCCTGCGAGCAGTACTTC. The encoded protein is CSARERGAPPCEQYF.

A few counts support this clonotype. J is TRBJ2-6 and V is TRBV4-2; 10 nucleotides match TRBD1. The CDR3 sequence is 18 residues long. Germline CDR1 LGHNA, CDR2 YNFKEQ. The ends lost 6 bases at V and 0 bases at J; junction bases unmatched: 8. CDR3 protein: CASSYGDRGYSGANVLTF. The CDR3 DNA is TGTGCCAGCAGTTACGGGGACAGGGGCTACTCTGGGGCCAACGTCCTGACTTTC.

V and J are TRBV4-2 and TRBJ2-2; 8 nucleotides match TRBD1. This CDR3 spans 16 amino acids. CDR1 and CDR2 (germline): LGHNA, YNFKEQ. J was trimmed by 4 bases and V by 2 bases; bases with no gene match: 6. The CDR3 DNA reads as TGTGCCAGCAGCCAATTCACAGGGGGTAGCACCGGGGAGCTGTTTTTT. This sequence encodes CASSQFTGGSTGELFF.

The chain joins TRBV28 to TRBJ2-4, with 9 bases fitting TRBD1. The CDR3 loop spans 18 amino acids. J was trimmed by 2 bases and V by 6 bases; bases with no gene match: 14. Germline assignment: CDR1 MDHEN and CDR2 SYDVKM. The CDR3 DNA follows: TGTGCCAGCAGGCCGGGACAGGGAATTGTCGGGCCCAAAAACATTCAGTACTTC. It encodes CASRPGQGIVGPKNIQYF.

The chain recombines TRBV20-1 with TRBJ2-3, with TRBD1 as a possible D gene (5 bases). CDR1 and CDR2 from the germline V gene are DFQATT and SNEGSKA (reference sequence). This CDR3 is 13 amino acids long. V was cut by 7 bases and J by 2 bases, with 13 bases left in between. The CDR3 coding sequence is TGCAGTGTACAGGACACGTACACAGATACGCAGTATTTT. Protein: CSVQDTYTDTQYF.

The CDR3 spells CSVEVSGISYNEQYF. Here the CDR3 DNA reads TGCAGCGTTGAAGTGAGCGGGATTTCCTACAATGAGCAGTACTTC. V usage is TRBV29-1 and J usage is TRBJ2-1, with TRBD2 matching over 7 bases. The DNA matches TRBJ2-7 better at its end, which makes the J call doubtful. The germline V gene has CDR1 SQVTM and CDR2 ANQGSEA. The CDR3 consists of 15 residues.

The V and J genes are TRBV7-2 and TRBJ2-4; TRBD2 is a possible D gene (6 bases). With 5 bases removed from V and 1 base from J, the gap between germline ends came to 15 bases. Germline CDR1 reads SGHTA; CDR2 reads FQGNSA. The CDR3 is made up of 16 amino acids. CDR3 residues: CASSQDAGTAKNIQYF. CDR3 nucleotide sequence: TGTGCCAGCAGCCAAGATGCGGGGACGGCCAAAAACATTCAGTACTTC.